Included here is one T cell receptor (beta chain) sequence, with context. This CDR3 has 16 residues. The germline V gene has CDR1 SGHAT and CDR2 FQNNGV. V was pared by 2 bases and J by 1 base, with 8 bases of the junction left unmatched. The method was immunoSEQ multiplex PCR; TCRdb's version includes in-frame clones alone and lacks a portion of them. The sample has about 1 million clones, under 80% seen once. This specimen comes from a study of shared clonotypes between healthy human individuals. Caucasian adults living in Nashville, Tennessee, provided all samples. What was sequenced was memory CD4+ T cells sorted from blood. Described subset: CD45RA-negative fraction. V and J are TRBV11-2 and TRBJ2-7, with 7 bases fitting TRBD1. This receptor was identified in a man aged 18 to 35 in good health. CDR3 sequence reads: CASSLNAGRGSYEQYF. The CDR3 DNA sequence: TGTGCCAGCAGCTTAAATGCGGGCAGGGGGTCCTACGAGCAGTACTTC.